The source of this TCR beta chain is a study of CD8 T cells in ankylosing spondylitis. Using its own MiXCR run on the 5' RACE reads, TCRdb lists one record per CDR3 protein. Among 100,000 to 150,000 distinct CDR3 sequences listed, roughly 8.8% were seen once. This clonotype has a count of ten or more. Antigen unknown. Regarding the study as a whole: Seemingly distinctive of ankylosing spondylitis blood was a TCR beta motif formed by eight highly homologous variants.

With 3 bases removed from V and 7 bases from J, the gap between germline ends came to 11 bases. The CDR3 has 14 residues. The germline CDR1 and CDR2 sequences are SGDLS and YYNGEE. This chain links TRBV9 with TRBJ1-6; TRBD1 is a possible D gene (5 bases). Sequenced sample: blood, either unsorted or a sorted T cell fraction (not recorded which). This TCR was recovered from a male donor with ankylosing spondylitis or in good health (not recorded which). The CDR3 here is CASSARGENSPLHF. The DNA for the CDR3 is TGTGCCAGCAGCGCCCGAGGGGAGAATTCACCCCTCCACTTT.